Here is one T cell receptor (beta chain) with its context. Antigen unknown. The sample comes from a study of early T cells in non-severe SARS-CoV-2 infection. Study details: Unsorted whole-blood RNA was sequenced in bulk, leaving chains unpaired.

This CDR3 spans 14 amino acids. V trimming: 6 bases; J trimming: 7 bases; junction bases outside the gene matches: 7. Individual cDNA molecules received unique molecular identifiers. TCRdb redid the calling of the 5' RACE reads with MiXCR, one entry per CDR3 protein. The table has under 85,000 distinct CDR3 sequences, 11% to 15% seen once; the top ten hold about 10%. Study results and caveats: Comparison of clonotypes with VDJdb favored anti-spike CD8 responses while missing private and CD4 specificities.

Sequenced sample: whole blood. The V call is TRBV12-3 or TRBV12-4, the J call TRBJ2-5; 11 bases are a match to TRBD2. This receptor was taken from an adult who was a healthcare worker with PCR-confirmed SARS-CoV-2 infection or an uninfected control (not recorded which). The CDR3 protein is CASRVAGGLGTQYF. In nucleotides, the CDR3 is TGTGCCAGCAGGGTAGCGGGGGGGCTTGGGACCCAGTACTTC.